The 2 T cell receptor beta chains presented below share a single source sample, sequenced in a study of identical twins. TCRdb passed the 5' RACE reads through MiXCR, listing each CDR3 protein once. Of about 700,000 distinct CDR3 sequences detected, approximately 6.1% appear once; the ten largest clones hold approximately 2%. The sequenced material came from naive T cells sorted from blood. The receptors come from a man between 18 and 35 years old in good health.

This chain uses TRBV9 with TRBJ2-1, with 10 bases that match TRBD1. The V gene's germline CDR1 is SGDLS and CDR2 YYNGEE. The J segment lost 6 bases and the V segment lost 3 bases, leaving 15 bases of the junction unmatched. This CDR3 has 18 amino acids. The CDR3 reads CASSAGTGALPSLNEQFF. In nucleotides, the CDR3 is TGTGCCAGCAGCGCCGGGACAGGGGCCTTACCCTCCCTCAATGAGCAGTTCTTC.

This chain links TRBV6-1 with TRBJ2-7; TRBD2 aligns across 11 bases. This CDR3 contains 19 residues. The J segment lost 2 bases and the V segment lost 3 bases, leaving 15 bases of the junction unmatched. Germline CDR1 MNHNS, CDR2 SASEGT. CDR3 DNA sequence: TGTGCCAGCAGTGAGGGGGACAGGTTCATAGCGGGAGGGCCCTACGAGCAGTACTTC. This encodes CASSEGDRFIAGGPYEQYF.